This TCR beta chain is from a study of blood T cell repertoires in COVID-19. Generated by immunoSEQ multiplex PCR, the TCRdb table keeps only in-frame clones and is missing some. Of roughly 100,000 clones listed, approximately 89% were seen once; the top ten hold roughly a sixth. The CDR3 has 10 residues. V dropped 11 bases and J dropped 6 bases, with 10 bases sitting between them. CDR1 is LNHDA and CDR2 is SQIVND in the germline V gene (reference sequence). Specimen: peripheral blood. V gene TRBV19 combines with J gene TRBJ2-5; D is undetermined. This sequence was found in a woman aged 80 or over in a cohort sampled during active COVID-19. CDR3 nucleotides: TGTGCCCCTAATGAGAAGACCCAGTACTTC. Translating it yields CAPNEKTQYF.